These 31 T cell receptor beta chains were sequenced from one sample in a study of neurological immune-mediated disorders (dated by TCRdb to the late 2010s). Libraries were built with 5' RACE. This sample was sequenced with an Illumina HiSeq 2500. TCRdb trimmed the raw reads at Q25, called clones with MiXCR and kept productive beta chains. Rows are combined by CDR3 protein, so each entry shows the most common genes and DNA. The sample table records about 80,000 distinct CDR3 sequences; about 5% of these occur just once. Less than 2.5% of the sample is held by the ten biggest clonotypes. The specimen was PBMCs. The source is a woman younger than 45 with multiple sclerosis.

This clonotype was counted only a few times. The chain combines TRBV5-1 with TRBJ2-2, with TRBD1 matching over 7 bases. Germline CDR1 and CDR2: SGHRS and YFSETQ. CDR3 length equals 15 residues. V shed 1 base, J shed 4 bases, and the junction held 4 bases outside the gene matches. CDR3 bases: TGCGCCAGCAGCTTGAACAGGGGCGGCACCGGGGAGCTGTTTTTT. Translated, it gives CASSLNRGGTGELFF.

This clonotype was observed at least ten times. The chain has TRBV12-3 or TRBV12-4 and TRBJ2-7; D not certain. With 3 bases removed from V and 7 bases from J, the gap between germline ends came to 13 bases. The CDR3 has 13 residues. The CDR3 DNA reads as TGTGCCAGCAGTTTGGGTTTTACCACTGAGCAGTACTTC. Amino acids: CASSLGFTTEQYF.

This clonotype was seen a handful of times. This chain uses TRBV10-3 with TRBJ2-2; D possibly corresponds to TRBD2 (5 bases). CDR1 and CDR2 (germline): ENHRY, SYGVKD. The CDR3 loop spans 16 amino acids. V was shortened by 0 bases and J by 1 base, with 9 bases between the two germline ends. The CDR3 coding sequence is TGTGCCATCAGTGAGTCTAGCGCGAGGAACACCGGGGAGCTGTTTTTT. This encodes CAISESSARNTGELFF.

Note on this clonotype: Possible read error: a much larger clone is one base away. The rearrangement uses TRBV5-1 and TRBJ2-3; the D is unclear. Germline CDR1 and CDR2: SGHRS and YFSETQ. CDR3 length equals 13 residues. Between the trimmed V and J ends, which lost 4 bases and 0 bases, there was a span of 6 bases. CDR3 nucleotides: TGCGCCAGCAGCGACACTAGCACAGATACGCAGTATTTT. Its translation: CASSDTSTDTQYF.

This clonotype showed up many times. The chain is built from TRBV6-6 and TRBJ1-2, with D possibly TRBD1 on 5 matching bases. The CDR3 runs to 14 residues. From germline, CDR1 is MNHNY and CDR2 SVGAGI (reference sequence). Between the trimmed V and J ends, which lost 4 bases and 2 bases, there was a span of 11 bases. As DNA, the CDR3 is TGTGCCAGCAGTTTGGGACGTCTAAACTATGGCTACACCTTC. Translated, it gives CASSLGRLNYGYTF.

This clonotype has a count of ten or more. The chain employs TRBV20-1 and TRBJ1-2, with D tentatively TRBD1 (5 bases). Germline CDR1 DFQATT, CDR2 SNEGSKA (reference sequence). This CDR3 has 14 amino acids. Trimming removed 3 bases from V and 2 bases from J, with 13 bases in between. The CDR3 region is CSASHPGTNYGYTF. The CDR3 DNA reads TGCAGTGCTAGTCATCCAGGGACGAACTATGGCTACACCTTC.

This clonotype was seen only a few times. The chain couples TRBV5-6 to TRBJ2-5; 8 bases are a match to TRBD1. Germline values: CDR1 SGHDT, CDR2 YYEEEE. The CDR3 spans 14 residues. Losses at the gene ends were 2 bases for V and 3 bases for J; bases not matched to a gene: 3. As DNA, the CDR3 is TGTGCCAGCAGCTTACAGGGGGTGGAAGAGACCCAGTACTTC. It codes for CASSLQGVEETQYF.

This clonotype was detected many times. The chain employs TRBV5-6 and TRBJ2-6; 8 bases align to TRBD1. Germline trimming cut 4 bases from V and 2 bases from J; bases unmatched to any gene: 5. The CDR3 covers 16 residues. The germline CDR1 and CDR2 sequences are SGHDT and YYEEEE. CDR3 protein: CASSLRTGTGANVLTF. Written as DNA, the CDR3 is TGTGCCAGCAGCCTCAGGACAGGGACTGGGGCCAACGTCCTGACTTTC.

This clonotype appeared many times. The chain combines TRBV5-1 with TRBJ2-5; 11 bases agree with TRBD2. Losses at the gene ends were 3 bases for V and 5 bases for J; bases not matched to a gene: 9. The V gene's germline CDR1 is SGHRS and CDR2 YFSETQ. This CDR3 contains 16 residues. In DNA, the CDR3 is TGCGCCAGCAGCTCCGGGGCACTAGCGGGAGAGGAGACCCAGTACTTC. This codes for CASSSGALAGEETQYF.

The chain couples TRBV29-1 to TRBJ2-1, with D hard to call. The CDR3 covers 14 residues. Per germline, CDR1 SQVTM and CDR2 ANQGSEA. With 5 bases removed from V and 2 bases from J, the gap between germline ends came to 13 bases. The chain's CDR3 is CSVHVITTYNEQFF. DNA of the CDR3: TGCAGCGTTCACGTGATAACCACCTACAATGAGCAGTTCTTC.

This clonotype has at least ten counts. The chain combines TRBV6-1 with TRBJ2-5; TRBD1 aligns across 10 bases. CDR3 size: 15 residues. In germline, CDR1 is MNHNS, CDR2 SASEGT. V lost 5 bases to trimming and J lost 4 bases; unmatched junction nucleotides: 7. CDR3 sequence reads: CASSFGGTGAETQYF. Here the CDR3 DNA reads TGTGCCAGCAGTTTCGGAGGGACAGGGGCAGAGACCCAGTACTTC.

This clonotype was seen many times. V gene TRBV28 combines with J gene TRBJ2-1; perhaps D is TRBD1 or TRBD2 (5 bases each). CDR3 length equals 12 residues. Trimming stripped 5 bases from V and 3 bases from J, with 5 bases between. Germline lookup yields CDR1 MDHEN and CDR2 SYDVKM. CDR3 DNA sequence: TGTGCCAGCAGTGGGGGCTACAATGAGCAGTTCTTC. Translating gives CASSGGYNEQFF.

The table lists this clonotype with many counts. This chain links TRBV12-3 or TRBV12-4 with TRBJ2-1; 7 positions match TRBD2. This CDR3 comprises 14 residues. J lost 8 bases, V lost 4 bases, and 8 bases had no gene match. CDR3 coding DNA: TGTGCCAGCAGTTCCCGGACTAGTTTGGATGAGCAGTTCTTC. Translating it yields CASSSRTSLDEQFF.

The V gene is TRBV6-5, the J gene TRBJ1-5, with D unresolved. Per germline, CDR1 MNHEY and CDR2 SVGAGI. With 0 bases removed from V and 7 bases from J, the gap between germline ends came to 10 bases. The CDR3 totals 14 residues. Written as DNA, the CDR3 is TGTGCCAGCAGTTACTCTTTTACGCCGCAGCCCCAGCATTTT. It specifies CASSYSFTPQPQHF.

The V call is TRBV4-1, the J call TRBJ2-7; 7 positions match TRBD2. Germline CDR1 reads MGHRA; CDR2 reads YSYEKL. Germline trimming cut 1 base from V and 4 bases from J; bases unmatched to any gene: 16. The CDR3 runs to 18 residues. In DNA, the CDR3 is TGCGCCAGCAGCCAAGGCCCTCACGGGGCGGGAGTGGCATACGAGCAGTACTTC. This codes for CASSQGPHGAGVAYEQYF.

This clonotype was detected ten times or more. V gene TRBV20-1 combines with J gene TRBJ1-5; D is undetermined. V was clipped by 1 base and J by 0 bases, with 10 bases between them. The CDR3 has 15 residues. Germline CDR1 is DFQATT and CDR2 is SNEGSKA (reference sequence). CDR3: CSARVNSYSNQPQHF. CDR3 sequence (DNA): TGCAGTGCTAGAGTGAACAGTTATAGCAATCAGCCCCAGCATTTT.

This clonotype was observed a handful of times. A read error may explain this, as a much larger clone is one base away. V gene TRBV10-3 combines with J gene TRBJ2-1; D not certain. The CDR3 has 12 amino acids. Germline assignment: CDR1 ENHRY and CDR2 SYGVKD. CDR3 region: CDISADLIERFF. The CDR3, as DNA: TGTGACATCAGTGCTGACCTAATTGAGCGGTTCTTC.

The genes are TRBV27 and TRBJ2-5; D possibly matches TRBD1 or TRBD2 (5 bases each). The germline CDR1 and CDR2 sequences are MNHEY and SMNVEV (reference sequence). Deletions cut 6 bases from V and 5 bases from J, with 19 bases between. CDR3 length: 15 residues. Here the CDR3 reads CASSRGVGARETQYF. The CDR3 nucleotides are TGTGCCAGCAGCCGAGGGGTAGGGGCCCGGGAGACCCAGTACTTC.

This clonotype was observed at least ten times. The chain has TRBV20-1 and TRBJ1-5; perhaps TRBD1 as D (6 bases). Germline V lookup: CDR1 DFQATT, CDR2 SNEGSKA (reference sequence). V lost 3 bases and J 6 bases, leaving 12 bases between the germline ends. The CDR3 is 13 residues long. CDR3 residues: CSASWGLGQPQHF. Here the CDR3 DNA reads TGCAGTGCTAGTTGGGGGCTTGGTCAGCCCCAGCATTTT.

Ten or more counts support this clonotype. The J gene is TRBJ1-1, the V gene TRBV20-1; D is ambiguous. V lost 0 bases and J lost 0, with 11 bases in between. Germline V lookup: CDR1 DFQATT, CDR2 SNEGSKA (reference sequence). CDR3 size: 15 residues. The CDR3 coding sequence is TGCAGTGCTAGAGATCGGGCGGGGATGAACACTGAAGCTTTCTTT. It translates to CSARDRAGMNTEAFF.

This clonotype was seen ten or more times. V and J are TRBV5-1 and TRBJ2-7; TRBD2 matches at 11 bases. The CDR3 is 14 amino acids. Germline CDR1 is SGHRS and CDR2 is YFSETQ. V dropped 4 bases and J dropped 6; count of bases not matched to a gene: 6. The CDR3 coding sequence is TGCGCCAGCAGCAACCTGGGACTAGCGGTCGAGCAGTACTTC. This gives the protein CASSNLGLAVEQYF.

This clonotype was recorded at least ten times. The V gene is TRBV5-6, the J gene TRBJ2-1, with TRBD1 identical over 8 bases. The germline CDR1 and CDR2 sequences are SGHDT and YYEEEE. The CDR3 extends over 14 amino acids. J lost 9 bases, V lost 4 bases, and 9 bases had no gene match. Written as DNA, the CDR3 is TGTGCCAGCAGCCCCGGACAGGGCGTAGGTGAGCAGTTCTTC. Translated, it gives CASSPGQGVGEQFF. Using reference TRBV5-6 and TRBJ2-1 for the parts outside the CDR3, the full variable domain is DAGVTQSPTHLIKTRGQQVTLRCSPKSGHDTVSWYQQALGQGPQFIFQYYEEEERQRGNFPDRFSGHQFPNYSSELNVNALLLGDSALYLCASSPGQGVGEQFFGPGTRLTVL.

There are many counts of this clonotype. The chain couples TRBV12-3 or TRBV12-4 to TRBJ1-1; 7 bases map to TRBD1. V trimming: 7 bases; J trimming: 4 bases; junction bases outside the gene matches: 12. This CDR3 is 15 amino acids long. The CDR3 here is CASKSIGQAGTEAFF. For the CDR3, the DNA is TGTGCCAGCAAATCGATCGGACAGGCGGGCACTGAAGCTTTCTTT.

V usage is TRBV7-2 and J usage is TRBJ2-4; no firm D call. The CDR3 is made up of 13 amino acids. Between the trimmed V and J ends, which lost 5 bases and 9 bases, there was a span of 14 bases. Germline CDR1 and CDR2: SGHTA and FQGNSA. The CDR3 region is CASSLPTGLIQYF. CDR3 DNA sequence: TGTGCCAGCAGCCTCCCCACCGGCCTCATTCAGTACTTC.

This clonotype was detected ten times or more. V usage is TRBV6-1 and J usage is TRBJ1-5; a possible D gene is TRBD1 (6 bases). Germline CDR1 reads MNHNS; CDR2 reads SASEGT. Trimming pared 7 bases from V and 9 bases from J, leaving 28 bases between. This CDR3 is built from 17 residues. The CDR3 protein is CASTFGGASVAGSPQHF. The DNA for the CDR3 is TGTGCCAGCACCTTTGGGGGGGCAAGTGTGGCCGGGTCGCCCCAGCATTTT.

This clonotype occurred a few times. The chain has TRBV7-2 and TRBJ1-6; the match to TRBD1 covers 8 bases. Germline CDR1 SGHTA, CDR2 FQGNSA. The CDR3 consists of 15 residues. J was trimmed by 9 bases and V by 5 bases; bases with no gene match: 9. The DNA of the CDR3 is TGTGCCAGCAGCGCCCGGACAGGGAGGAGTTCACCCCTCCACTTT. Residues: CASSARTGRSSPLHF.

This clonotype was recorded many times. The chain has TRBV18 and TRBJ2-2; no clear D. V was shortened by 1 base and J by 0 bases, with 9 bases between the two germline ends. The CDR3 has 16 amino acids. The germline gives CDR1 KGHSH, CDR2 LQKENI. The CDR3 protein is CASSPRLGPNTGELFF. CDR3 DNA sequence: TGTGCCAGCTCACCACGTTTAGGCCCGAACACCGGGGAGCTGTTTTTT.

The gene calls are TRBV20-1 and TRBJ2-6; TRBD1 matches 7 bases. Germline lookup yields CDR1 DFQATT and CDR2 SNEGSKA (reference sequence). The CDR3 consists of 17 residues. V dropped 6 bases and J dropped 0; count of bases not matched to a gene: 11. CDR3 protein: CSANDRAHHSGANVLTF. CDR3 DNA: TGCAGTGCCAATGACAGGGCCCACCACTCTGGGGCCAACGTCCTGACTTTC.

This clonotype was found many times. The rearrangement uses TRBV20-1 and TRBJ2-1, with 8 positions matching TRBD2. Germline V gene sequence: CDR1 DFQATT, CDR2 SNEGSKA (reference sequence). J gave up 6 bases and V 3 bases, and 7 bases lay outside the gene matches. This CDR3 spans 14 amino acids. The chain's CDR3 is CSASGGAPANEQFF. CDR3 sequence (DNA): TGCAGTGCTAGCGGGGGGGCCCCTGCCAATGAGCAGTTCTTC.

This clonotype was seen repeatedly, ten times or more. This rearrangement joins TRBV7-9 to TRBJ2-7, with 7 bases lining up with TRBD1. The CDR3 runs 14 residues. CDR1 SEHNR and CDR2 FQNEAQ come from the germline V gene (reference sequence). Unmatched junction bases numbered 9, after V lost 5 bases and J lost 5 bases. CDR3: CASSDPDRWNEQYF. The DNA for the CDR3 is TGTGCCAGCAGCGACCCGGACAGGTGGAACGAGCAGTACTTC.

This clonotype was recorded many times. The J gene is TRBJ2-6, the V gene TRBV18; D call uncertain. This CDR3 is 18 amino acids long. Trimming left V 1 base short and J 0 bases short, with 13 bases between. Per the germline V gene, CDR1 is KGHSH and CDR2 is LQKENI. The CDR3 bases are TGTGCCAGCTCACCACTCACACCTGAAAGCTCTGGGGCCAACGTCCTGACTTTC. It encodes CASSPLTPESSGANVLTF.